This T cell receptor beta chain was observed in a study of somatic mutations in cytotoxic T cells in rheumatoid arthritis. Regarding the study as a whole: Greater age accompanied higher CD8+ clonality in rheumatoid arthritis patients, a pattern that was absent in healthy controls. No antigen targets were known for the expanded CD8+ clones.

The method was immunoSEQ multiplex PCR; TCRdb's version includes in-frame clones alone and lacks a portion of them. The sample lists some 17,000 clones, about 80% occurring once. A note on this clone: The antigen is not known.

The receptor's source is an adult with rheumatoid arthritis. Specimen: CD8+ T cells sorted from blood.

CDR3 residues: CARGARDPTGELFF. Written as DNA, the CDR3 is TGTGCCAGGGGGGCCCGGGACCCTACCGGGGAGCTGTTTTTT. The rearrangement joins TRBV2 to TRBJ2-2, with D maybe TRBD1 (6 bases). The germline CDR1 and CDR2 sequences are SNHLY and FYNNEI. Trimming took 9 bases from V and 5 from J, leaving 16 bases between them. CDR3 size: 14 residues.